These T cell receptor beta chains were read from a single sample in a study of T cells after yellow fever vaccination. TCRdb re-called the 5' RACE reads with MiXCR, one entry per CDR3 protein. Among about 630,000 distinct CDR3 sequences listed, roughly an eighth were seen once. This specimen consisted of PBMCs, obtained on the day of the yellow fever booster vaccination. The receptor source for this set is a man younger than 40 who received the YFV17D yellow fever vaccine. The CDR3 runs from the conserved cysteine through the conserved F or W. The order of the fields is J gene, D gene, clone size, V gene, CDR3 protein, CDR3 DNA. D genes are given only for firm matches. For some rows the clone size is stated as once, few or many, or as a class when expanded; others skip it.

J: TRBJ2-5; D: TRBD1; size: NA; V: TRBV6-2/TRBV6-3; CDR3: CASSQHLTGGRQETQYF; DNA: TGTGCCAGCAGCCAACACCTTACAGGGGGCAGGCAAGAGACCCAGTACTTC
J: TRBJ2-2; D: TRBD2; size: many; V: TRBV29-1; CDR3: CSAARREGLITGELFF; DNA: TGCAGCGCCGCTAGGCGGGAGGGCCTGATCACCGGGGAGCTGTTTTTT
J: TRBJ1-5; D: NA; size: few; V: TRBV20-1; CDR3: CSASWEGDQPQHF; DNA: TGCAGTGCTAGTTGGGAGGGAGATCAGCCCCAGCATTTT
J: TRBJ2-1; D: NA; size: NA; V: TRBV7-3; CDR3: CASSFTAGNEQFF; DNA: TGTGCCAGCAGCTTCACCGCAGGCAATGAGCAGTTCTTC
J: TRBJ2-1; D: NA; size: few; V: TRBV25-1; CDR3: CASNDLSTMRSFF; DNA: TGTGCCAGCAATGATTTGAGTACAATGAGGTCGTTCTTC
J: TRBJ1-2; D: NA; size: NA; V: TRBV29-1; CDR3: CSVVQVPDYGYTF; DNA: TGCAGCGTTGTACAGGTTCCGGACTATGGCTACACCTTC
J: TRBJ2-5; D: NA; size: NA; V: TRBV7-2; CDR3: CASSASLVETQYF; DNA: TGTGCCAGCAGTGCTAGTTTGGTTGAGACCCAGTACTTC
J: TRBJ2-4; D: TRBD2; size: NA; V: TRBV4-3; CDR3: CASSQAWLGGRGNIQYF; DNA: TGCGCCAGCAGCCAAGCCTGGCTGGGCGGGAGGGGAAACATTCAGTACTTC
J: TRBJ1-1; D: NA; size: NA; V: TRBV29-1; CDR3: CSVNWGGMNTEAFF; DNA: TGCAGCGTAAACTGGGGGGGCATGAACACTGAAGCTTTCTTT
J: TRBJ2-1; D: TRBD2; size: NA; V: TRBV5-1; CDR3: CASSQGLAGNLDNEQFF; DNA: TGCGCCAGCAGCCAGGGACTAGCGGGAAACCTGGACAATGAGCAGTTCTTC
J: TRBJ2-1; D: NA; size: few; V: TRBV14; CDR3: CASSQQVSSYNEQFF; DNA: TGTGCCAGCAGCCAACAGGTGAGCTCCTACAATGAGCAGTTCTTC